The clone carrying this T cell receptor (beta chain) has a count of ten or more. Ophthalmopathy patients had moderate-to-severe active disease, CAS ≥3, NOSPECS ≥4, and disease duration under 3 months. From 8.5 to 10 ml of fresh peripheral blood, PBMCs were isolated. Using RNA transcripts as the source, TCR beta CDR3 regions were amplified. The HTBI set primed first-round TCR CDR3 RT-PCR. TCRdb independently ran MiXCR on the multiplex PCR reads; one entry per CDR3 protein. This table holds hundreds of thousands of distinct CDR3 sequences, roughly 15% found once. These data originate in a study of T cells in Graves' hyperthyroidism and ophthalmopathy. Trimming cost V 1 base and J 6 bases, with 13 bases left between them. The CDR3 contains 14 residues. CDR1 is SGHAT and CDR2 is FQNNGV in the germline V gene.

The chain recombines TRBV11-2 with TRBJ2-7; TRBD1 might be the D (6 bases). The sequenced sample was blood. This sequence was found in a man aged 18 to 35 with Graves' ophthalmopathy. CDR3 protein: CASSLGTGPAEQYF. The CDR3, as DNA: TGTGCCAGCAGCTTAGGTACAGGGCCCGCCGAGCAGTACTTC. Full variable domain (remainder filled in from reference TRBV11-2 and TRBJ2-7): EAGVAQSPRYKIIEKRQSVAFWCNPISGHATLYWYQQILGQGPKLLIQFQNNGVVDDSQLPKDRFSAERLKGVDSTLKIQPAKLEDSAVYLCASSLGTGPAEQYFGPGTRLTVT.